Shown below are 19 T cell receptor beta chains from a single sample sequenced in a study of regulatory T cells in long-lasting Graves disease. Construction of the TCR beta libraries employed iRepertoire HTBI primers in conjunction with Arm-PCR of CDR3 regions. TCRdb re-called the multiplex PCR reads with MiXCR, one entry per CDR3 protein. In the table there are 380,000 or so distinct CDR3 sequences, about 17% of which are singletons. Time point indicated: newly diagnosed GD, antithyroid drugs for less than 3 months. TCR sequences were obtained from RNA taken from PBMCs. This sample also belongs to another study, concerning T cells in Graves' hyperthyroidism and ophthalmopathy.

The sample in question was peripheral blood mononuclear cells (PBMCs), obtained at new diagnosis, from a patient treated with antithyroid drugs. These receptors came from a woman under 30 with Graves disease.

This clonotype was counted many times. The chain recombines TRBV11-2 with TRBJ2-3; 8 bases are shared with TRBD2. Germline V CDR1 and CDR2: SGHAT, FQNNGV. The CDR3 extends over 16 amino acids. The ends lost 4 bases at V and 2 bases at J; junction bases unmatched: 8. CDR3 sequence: CASSSGSGGSTDTQYF. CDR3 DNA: TGTGCCAGCAGCTCGGGAAGCGGGGGATCCACAGATACGCAGTATTTT.

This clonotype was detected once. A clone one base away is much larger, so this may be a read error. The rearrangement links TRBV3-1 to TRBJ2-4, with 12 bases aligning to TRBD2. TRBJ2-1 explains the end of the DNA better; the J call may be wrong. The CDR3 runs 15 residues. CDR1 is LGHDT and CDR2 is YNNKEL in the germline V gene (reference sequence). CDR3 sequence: CASSPGLAGSRGQFF. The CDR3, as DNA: TGTGCCAGCAGCCCGGGACTAGCGGGTTCTAGGGGGCAGTTCTTC.

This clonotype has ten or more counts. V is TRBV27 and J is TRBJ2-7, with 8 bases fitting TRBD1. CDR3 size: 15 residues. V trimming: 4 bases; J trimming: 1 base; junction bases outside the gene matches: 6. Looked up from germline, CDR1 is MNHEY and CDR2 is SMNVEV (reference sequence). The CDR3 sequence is CASSSGQGRSYEQYF. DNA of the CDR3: TGTGCCAGCAGTTCCGGACAGGGTAGATCCTACGAGCAGTACTTC.

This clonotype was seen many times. The chain's CDR3 is CASSAHALDPEVAYEQYF. In nucleotides, the CDR3 is TGTGCCAGCAGTGCCCACGCCCTGGACCCGGAGGTAGCCTACGAGCAGTACTTC. This chain joins TRBV12-3 or TRBV12-4 and TRBJ2-7, with a tentative D call TRBD2 (5 bases). The CDR3 has 18 residues. Trimming took 5 bases from V and 2 from J, leaving 25 bases between them.

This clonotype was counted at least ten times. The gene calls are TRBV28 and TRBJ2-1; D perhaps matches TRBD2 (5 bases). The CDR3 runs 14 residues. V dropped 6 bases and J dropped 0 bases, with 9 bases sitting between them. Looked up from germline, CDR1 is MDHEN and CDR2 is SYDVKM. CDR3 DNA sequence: TGTGCCAGCAGGAGCGGAACCTCCTACAATGAGCAGTTCTTC. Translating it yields CASRSGTSYNEQFF.

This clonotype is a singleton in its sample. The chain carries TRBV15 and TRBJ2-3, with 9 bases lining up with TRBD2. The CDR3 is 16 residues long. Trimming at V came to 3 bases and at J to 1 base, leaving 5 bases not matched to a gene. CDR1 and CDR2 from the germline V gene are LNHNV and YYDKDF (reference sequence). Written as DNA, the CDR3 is TGTGCCACCAGCAGCCTAGCGGGGACCCGCACAGATACGCAGTATTTT. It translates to CATSSLAGTRTDTQYF.

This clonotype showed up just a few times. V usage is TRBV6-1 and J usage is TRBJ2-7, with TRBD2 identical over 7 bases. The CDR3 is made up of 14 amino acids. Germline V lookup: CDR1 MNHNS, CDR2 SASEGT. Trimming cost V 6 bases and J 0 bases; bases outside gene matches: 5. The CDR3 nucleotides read TGTGCCAGCAGGGGAGGGGCCTACTCCTACGAGCAGTACTTC. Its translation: CASRGGAYSYEQYF.

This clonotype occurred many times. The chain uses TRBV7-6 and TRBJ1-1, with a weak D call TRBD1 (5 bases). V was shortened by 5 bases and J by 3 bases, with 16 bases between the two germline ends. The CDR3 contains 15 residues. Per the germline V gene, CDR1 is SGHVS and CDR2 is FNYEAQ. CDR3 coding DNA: TGTGCCAGCAGCCCCAGGGAGGGTAGGCACACTGAAGCTTTCTTT. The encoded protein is CASSPREGRHTEAFF.

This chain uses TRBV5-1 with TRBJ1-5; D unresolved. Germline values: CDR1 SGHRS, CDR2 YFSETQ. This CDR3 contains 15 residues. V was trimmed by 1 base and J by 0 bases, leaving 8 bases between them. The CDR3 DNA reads TGCGCCAGCAGCTTGTCTAGTAATAGCAATCAGCCCCAGCATTTT. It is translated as CASSLSSNSNQPQHF.

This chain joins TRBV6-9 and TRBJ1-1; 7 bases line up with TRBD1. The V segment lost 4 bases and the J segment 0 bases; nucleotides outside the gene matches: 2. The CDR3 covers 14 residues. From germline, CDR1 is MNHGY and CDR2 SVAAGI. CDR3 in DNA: TGTGCCAGCAGTTTCACAGGGGTGAACACTGAAGCTTTCTTT. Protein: CASSFTGVNTEAFF.

As DNA, the CDR3 is TGTGCCAGTAGTATTGCTATCCGTCACTCTGGAAACACCATATATTTT. It codes for CASSIAIRHSGNTIYF. This sequence joins TRBV19 and TRBJ1-3; D call uncertain. V was clipped by 3 bases and J by 0 bases, with 12 bases between them. The CDR3 runs 16 residues. Germline CDR1 and CDR2: LNHDA and SQIVND (reference sequence).

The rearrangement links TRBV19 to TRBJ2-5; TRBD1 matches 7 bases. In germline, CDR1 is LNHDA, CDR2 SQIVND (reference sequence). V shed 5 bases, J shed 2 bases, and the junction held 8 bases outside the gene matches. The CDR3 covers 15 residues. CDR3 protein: CASSVTRDRQETQYF. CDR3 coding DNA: TGTGCCAGTAGTGTCACTCGGGACAGACAAGAGACCCAGTACTTC.

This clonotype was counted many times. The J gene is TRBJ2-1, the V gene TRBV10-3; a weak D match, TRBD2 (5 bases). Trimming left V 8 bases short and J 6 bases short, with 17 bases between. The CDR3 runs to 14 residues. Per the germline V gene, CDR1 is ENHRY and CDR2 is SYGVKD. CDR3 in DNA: TGTGCCATCTGCCGCTTACCAGGAGGCAATGAGCAGTTCTTC. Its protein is CAICRLPGGNEQFF.

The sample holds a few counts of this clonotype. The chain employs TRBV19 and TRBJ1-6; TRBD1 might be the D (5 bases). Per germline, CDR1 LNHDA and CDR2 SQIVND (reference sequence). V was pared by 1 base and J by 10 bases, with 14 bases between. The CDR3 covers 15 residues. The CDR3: CASSIGLGTRSPLHF. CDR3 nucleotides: TGTGCCAGTAGTATAGGTCTTGGGACTCGGTCACCCCTCCACTTT.

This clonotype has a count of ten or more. The CDR3 sequence: CASSPSTPRGTEAFF. In DNA, the CDR3 is TGTGCCAGCTCACCAAGTACACCTCGGGGCACTGAAGCTTTCTTT. V gene TRBV18 combines with J gene TRBJ1-1; D gene unclear. The CDR3 consists of 15 residues. Germline V gene data show CDR1 as KGHSH and CDR2 as LQKENI. Trimming left V 2 bases short and J 4 bases short, with 14 bases between. The full variable domain, rest sourced from reference TRBV18 and TRBJ1-1, is NAGVMQNPRHLVRRRGQEARLRCSPMKGHSHVYWYRQLPEEGLKFMVYLQKENIIDESGMPKERFSAEFPKEGPSILRIQQVVRGDSAAYFCASSPSTPRGTEAFFGQGTRLTVV.

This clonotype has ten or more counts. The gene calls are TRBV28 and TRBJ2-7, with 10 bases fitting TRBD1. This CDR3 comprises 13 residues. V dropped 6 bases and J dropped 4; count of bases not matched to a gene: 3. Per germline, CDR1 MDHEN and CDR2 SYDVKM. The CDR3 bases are TGTGCCAGCAGGGGGGGACAGGGGTACGAGCAGTACTTC. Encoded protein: CASRGGQGYEQYF.

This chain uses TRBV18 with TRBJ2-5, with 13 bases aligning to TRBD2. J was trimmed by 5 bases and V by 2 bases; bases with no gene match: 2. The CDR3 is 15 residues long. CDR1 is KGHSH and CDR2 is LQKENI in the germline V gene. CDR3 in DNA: TGTGCCAGCTCACCAGAACTAGCGGGAGGGGAGACCCAGTACTTC. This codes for CASSPELAGGETQYF.

The CDR3 DNA reads TGTGCCACCAGTGTGGGTCTAGCGGGACGTCAAGAGACCCAGTACTTC. Encoded protein: CATSVGLAGRQETQYF. The chain couples TRBV24-1 to TRBJ2-5; 9 nucleotides match TRBD2. The CDR3 contains 16 residues. V shed 5 bases and J 2 bases; nucleotides not matched to a gene: 8. Germline CDR1 reads KGHDR; CDR2 reads SFDVKD.

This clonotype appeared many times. The CDR3 region is CASSVIGGADGVYEQYF. The CDR3, as DNA: TGTGCCAGCAGCGTTATTGGCGGGGCAGACGGAGTATACGAGCAGTACTTC. The chain carries TRBV27 and TRBJ2-7; a possible D gene is TRBD2 (6 bases). The CDR3 is 17 amino acids. V lost 6 bases, J lost 4 bases, and 25 bases lay in between. The germline V gene encodes CDR1 MNHEY and CDR2 SMNVEV (reference sequence).